This TCR beta chain was found in a study of blood T cell repertoires in COVID-19. Sequencing used immunoSEQ multiplex PCR; TCRdb keeps in-frame clones, though not all of them. This sample has 150,000 to 200,000 clones, with about 86% found just once. Source material: peripheral blood. This receptor was obtained from a human donor with acute or convalescent COVID-19. The donor label of this sample is uncertain.

CDR3 residues: CASSPAQGGPYGYTF. CDR3 DNA: TGTGCCAGCTCACCAGCACAGGGGGGTCCCTATGGCTACACCTTC. The chain carries TRBV18 and TRBJ1-2; TRBD1 matches at 8 bases. Losses at the gene ends were 2 bases for V and 4 bases for J; bases not matched to a gene: 6. CDR3 length equals 15 residues. From germline, CDR1 is KGHSH and CDR2 LQKENI.